A selection of T cell receptor beta chains follows, all from one sample in a study of blood T cells in healthy people across ages. MiXCR, applied by TCRdb to the 5' RACE reads, yields one record per CDR3 protein. The data hold 1.8 million or so distinct CDR3 sequences, with about 39% observed a single time. Material for sequencing was blood. Receptor source: a human donor in good health. Each CDR3 is given with its conserved first and last residue. The order of the fields is clone size, V gene, J gene, D gene, CDR3 DNA, CDR3 protein. The D gene is left open where the match is weak. Clone sizes are given selectively: once, few, many, or a class where the clone is expanded.

size: few; V: TRBV10-3; J: TRBJ2-3; D: .; DNA: TGTGCCATCAGTGTTTGGGGAGATACGCAGTATTTT; CDR3: CAISVWGDTQYF
size: few; V: TRBV29-1; J: TRBJ2-1; D: TRBD1; DNA: TGCAGCGTAAACCACCGGGACAGGAGGCACAATGAGCAGTTCTTC; CDR3: CSVNHRDRRHNEQFF
size: few; V: TRBV29-1; J: TRBJ1-2; D: .; DNA: TGCAGCGTTGCTGGCAGCGCGGAGCCCCATGGCTACACCTTC; CDR3: CSVAGSAEPHGYTF
size: .; V: TRBV5-1; J: TRBJ2-1; D: .; DNA: TGCGCCAGCAGCTTGTGGACAGAATACTCCGGGGAGCAGTTCTTC; CDR3: CASSLWTEYSGEQFF
size: .; V: TRBV20-1; J: TRBJ2-1; D: .; DNA: TGCAGTGCTAGAGAGGCTGAAGGAGATGAGCAGTTCTTC; CDR3: CSAREAEGDEQFF
size: once; V: TRBV6-5; J: TRBJ2-7; D: TRBD1; DNA: TGTGCCAGCAGTCCAATGACAGGGGGAACCTACGAGCAGTACTTC; CDR3: CASSPMTGGTYEQYF
size: few; V: TRBV5-1; J: TRBJ2-7; D: TRBD1; DNA: TGCGCCAGCAGCGGGGGACAGCTCCCCTACGAGCAGTACTTC; CDR3: CASSGGQLPYEQYF
size: few; V: TRBV3-1; J: TRBJ2-7; D: TRBD2; DNA: TGTGCCAGCAGCCAGCGTCGGGGGACTAGCGGGGTGGAATTGTACGAGCAGTACTTC; CDR3: CASSQRRGTSGVELYEQYF
size: .; V: TRBV7-2; J: TRBJ1-4; D: .; DNA: TGTGCCAGCAGCTTATTTACAGCAACTAATGAAAAACTGTTTTTT; CDR3: CASSLFTATNEKLFF
size: .; V: TRBV29-1; J: TRBJ1-2; D: .; DNA: TGCAGCGTTGTCCCAGAGTATGGCTACACCTTC; CDR3: CSVVPEYGYTF
size: few; V: TRBV27; J: TRBJ2-1; D: TRBD1; DNA: TGTGCCAGCAGACCCGGGACAGGGGTCTGGAATGAGCAGTTCTTC; CDR3: CASRPGTGVWNEQFF
size: .; V: TRBV6-5; J: TRBJ2-7; D: .; DNA: TGTGCCAGCAGGAAAACCGGACAGTTTTACGAGCAGTACTTC; CDR3: CASRKTGQFYEQYF
size: few; V: TRBV7-2; J: TRBJ2-1; D: .; DNA: TGTGCCAGCAGCTTTCGAAGTGGGGAGAATGAGCAGTTCTTC; CDR3: CASSFRSGENEQFF
size: .; V: TRBV20-1; J: TRBJ1-1; D: .; DNA: TGCAGTGCAGGGGGTGGGGGTCCTTTCACTGAAGCTTTCTTT; CDR3: CSAGGGGPFTEAFF
size: .; V: TRBV20-1; J: TRBJ2-7; D: TRBD2; DNA: TGCAGTGCTCTTAGCGGGGGGTACGAGCAGTACTTC; CDR3: CSALSGGYEQYF
size: .; V: TRBV7-3; J: TRBJ2-3; D: TRBD2; DNA: TGTGCCAGCAGCTTAGCGATCTCCACTAGCGGGGGCACAGATACGCAGTATTTT; CDR3: CASSLAISTSGGTDTQYF
size: .; V: TRBV5-1; J: TRBJ2-5; D: TRBD2; DNA: TGCGCCAGCAGCTTGGTGCCGGGGGGACGACAAGAGACCCAGTACTTC; CDR3: CASSLVPGGRQETQYF
size: .; V: TRBV27; J: TRBJ1-5; D: .; DNA: TGTGCCAGCAGTCAGGGGTCTGTCTCTCAGCCCCAGCATTTT; CDR3: CASSQGSVSQPQHF
size: few; V: TRBV4-3; J: TRBJ2-7; D: .; DNA: TGCGCCAGCAGCCACCGACAGCATACCTACGAGCAGTACTTC; CDR3: CASSHRQHTYEQYF
size: .; V: TRBV7-2; J: TRBJ2-1; D: .; DNA: TGTGCCAGCAGCTTAGGGCCCGGTAGAAATGAGCAGTTCTTC; CDR3: CASSLGPGRNEQFF
size: .; V: TRBV7-9; J: TRBJ1-1; D: .; DNA: TGTGCCAGCAGCCCGGGGGCAGGAGGAAAACACACTGAAGCTTTCTTT; CDR3: CASSPGAGGKHTEAFF
size: .; V: TRBV7-2; J: TRBJ1-2; D: .; DNA: TGTGCCAGCAGCCCAGGACACAACAGCTATGGCTACACCTTC; CDR3: CASSPGHNSYGYTF
size: .; V: TRBV7-9; J: TRBJ1-2; D: .; DNA: TGTGCCAGCAGCCTAGGGGTGTTCGGCTACACCTTC; CDR3: CASSLGVFGYTF
size: .; V: TRBV5-1; J: TRBJ2-7; D: .; DNA: TGCGCCAGCAGCCCCCTCGATCTGGGGGACCACGAGCAGTACTTC; CDR3: CASSPLDLGDHEQYF
size: few; V: TRBV12-3/TRBV12-4; J: TRBJ2-7; D: .; DNA: TGTGCCAGCAGTTTAGAGACACCCTCCTACGAGCAGTACTTC; CDR3: CASSLETPSYEQYF
size: .; V: TRBV20-1; J: TRBJ2-1; D: TRBD2; DNA: TGCAGCCCTAGCGGGGGGCGCATTGAGCAGTTCTTC; CDR3: CSPSGGRIEQFF
size: .; V: TRBV18; J: TRBJ1-6; D: .; DNA: TGTGCCAGCTCCATAAATCGGCAGGGGAATTCACCCCTCCACTTT; CDR3: CASSINRQGNSPLHF
size: few; V: TRBV24-1; J: TRBJ2-3; D: .; DNA: TGTGCCTCCGCTGGGACTTGGGGCACAGATACGCAGTATTTT; CDR3: CASAGTWGTDTQYF
size: once; V: TRBV15; J: TRBJ1-5; D: .; DNA: TGTGCCTCCCGGTCGACCTCAGGGAGTTGGAATCAGCCCCAGCATTTT; CDR3: CASRSTSGSWNQPQHF
size: .; V: TRBV2; J: TRBJ2-4; D: TRBD2; DNA: TGTGCCAGCAACCTGGTGCGGGGGTTAGCCAAAAACATTCAGTACTTC; CDR3: CASNLVRGLAKNIQYF